The 3 T cell receptor beta chains below were found in one sample sequenced in a study of CD8 T cells in Susac syndrome. When the RNA was reverse transcribed, random hexamers were used with an input of about 0.5 to 1 ug. MiXCR was run by TCRdb on the immunoSEQ multiplex PCR reads, yielding one entry per CDR3 protein. The table has about 180,000 distinct CDR3 sequences, approximately 94% seen once. Sequenced input: CD4+ T cells from PBMCs. These receptors came from a human donor with multiple sclerosis.

This clonotype came up once. The genes are TRBV20-1 and TRBJ2-1; D may match TRBD1 or TRBD2 (6 bases each). There are 15 residues in the CDR3. V dropped 6 bases and J dropped 4 bases, with 19 bases sitting between them. CDR1 and CDR2 (germline): DFQATT, SNEGSKA (reference sequence). CDR3 amino acids: CSAPLAGGRYNEQFF. CDR3 sequence (DNA): TGCAGTGCCCCCCTGGCCGGGGGCAGATACAATGAGCAGTTCTTC.

The rearrangement uses TRBV29-1 and TRBJ1-2; the match to TRBD1 covers 7 bases. V trimming: 6 bases; J trimming: 6 bases; junction bases outside the gene matches: 4. Germline V gene lookup returns CDR1 SQVTM and CDR2 ANQGSEA. The CDR3 sequence is 11 residues long. The DNA of the CDR3 is TGCAGCGTCCTACAGGGGCATGGCTACACCTTC. Translation: CSVLQGHGYTF.

V is TRBV16 and J is TRBJ1-1; D may be TRBD1 (6 bases). The CDR3 runs to 16 residues. V was clipped by 1 base and J by 2 bases, with 14 bases between them. Germline V lookup: CDR1 KGHSY, CDR2 FQNENV. Here the CDR3 DNA reads TGTGCCAGCAGCCAATTATCCACGGGGGCTAACACTGAAGCTTTCTTT. Its translation: CASSQLSTGANTEAFF.